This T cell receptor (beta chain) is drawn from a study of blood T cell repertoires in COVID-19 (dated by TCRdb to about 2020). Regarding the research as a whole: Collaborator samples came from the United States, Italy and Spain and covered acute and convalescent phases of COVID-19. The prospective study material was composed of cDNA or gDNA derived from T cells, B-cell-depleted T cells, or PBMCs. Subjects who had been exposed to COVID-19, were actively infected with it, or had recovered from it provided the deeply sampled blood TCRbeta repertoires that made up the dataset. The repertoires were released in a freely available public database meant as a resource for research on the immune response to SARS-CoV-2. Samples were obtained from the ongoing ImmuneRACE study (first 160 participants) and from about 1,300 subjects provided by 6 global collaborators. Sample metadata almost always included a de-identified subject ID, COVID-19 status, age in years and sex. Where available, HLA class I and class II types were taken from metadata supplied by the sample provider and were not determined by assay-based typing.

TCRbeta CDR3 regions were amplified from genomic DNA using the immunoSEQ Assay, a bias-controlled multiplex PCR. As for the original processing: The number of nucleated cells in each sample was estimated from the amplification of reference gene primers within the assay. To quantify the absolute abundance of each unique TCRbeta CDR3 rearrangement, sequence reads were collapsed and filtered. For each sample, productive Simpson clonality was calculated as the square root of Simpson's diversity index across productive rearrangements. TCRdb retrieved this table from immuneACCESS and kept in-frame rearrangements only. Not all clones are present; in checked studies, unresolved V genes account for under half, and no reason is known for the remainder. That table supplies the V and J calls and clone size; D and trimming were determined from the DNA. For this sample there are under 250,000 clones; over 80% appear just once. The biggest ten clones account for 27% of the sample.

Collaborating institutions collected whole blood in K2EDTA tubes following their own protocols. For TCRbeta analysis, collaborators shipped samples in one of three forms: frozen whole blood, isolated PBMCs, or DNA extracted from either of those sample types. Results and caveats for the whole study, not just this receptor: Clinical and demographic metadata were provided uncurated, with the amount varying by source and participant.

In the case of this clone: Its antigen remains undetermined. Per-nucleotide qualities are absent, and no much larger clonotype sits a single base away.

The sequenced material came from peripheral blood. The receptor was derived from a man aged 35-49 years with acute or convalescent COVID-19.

The nucleotide sequence is given as TGTGCCAGTAGCCCCACTGCAAACACTGAAGCTTTCTTT. It translates as CASSPTANTEAFF. Recombination connected TRBV19 to TRBJ1-1; the D gene lacks a confident call. The CDR3 numbers 13 residues from cysteine through phenylalanine. The read is trimmed to its CDR3 DNA, 39 bases read in frame from base 1. CDR1 and CDR2 are read off the germline V gene (reference sequence) as LNHDA and SQIVND. V is cut by 6 bases and J by 2 bases, and the space between the germline ends is 10 bases.